One T cell receptor (beta chain) is described in this entry. Its antigen is still unknown. The entry originates in a study of siplizumab effects on memory and regulatory T cells. Regarding the study as a whole: Among sequences traceable to unstimulated CD4+ memory cells, alloreactive ones were significantly reduced by siplizumab.

CDR3 size: 16 residues. V lost 1 base and J lost 2, with 15 bases in between. CDR1 MGHRA and CDR2 YSYEKL come from the germline V gene. Using immunoSEQ multiplex PCR, the repertoire was profiled, and TCRdb retains in-frame clones only, with some absent. The data show some 120,000 clones, around 94% seen once. The rearrangement joins TRBV4-1 to TRBJ2-7, with D perhaps TRBD1 (6 bases). Sequencing input: non-Treg CD4+ T cells sorted from blood. The TCR originated in a human donor in good health. The CDR3 here is CASSQVGTYSPYEQYF. CDR3 bases: TGCGCCAGCAGCCAAGTGGGGACATATTCTCCCTACGAGCAGTACTTC.